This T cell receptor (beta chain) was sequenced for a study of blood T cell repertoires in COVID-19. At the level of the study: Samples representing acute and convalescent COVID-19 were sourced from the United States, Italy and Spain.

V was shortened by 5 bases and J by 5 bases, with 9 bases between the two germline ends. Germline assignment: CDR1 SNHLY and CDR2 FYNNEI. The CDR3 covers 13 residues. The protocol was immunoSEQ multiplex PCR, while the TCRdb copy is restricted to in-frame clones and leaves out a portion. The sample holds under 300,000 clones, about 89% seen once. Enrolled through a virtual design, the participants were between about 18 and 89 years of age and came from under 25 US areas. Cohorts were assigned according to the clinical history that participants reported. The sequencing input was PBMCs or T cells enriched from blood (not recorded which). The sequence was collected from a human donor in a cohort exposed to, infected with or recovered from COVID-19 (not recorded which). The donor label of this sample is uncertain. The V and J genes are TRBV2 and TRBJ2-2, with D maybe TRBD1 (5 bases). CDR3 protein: CASSYKGTGELFF. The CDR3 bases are TGTGCCAGCAGTTATAAGGGGACCGGGGAGCTGTTTTTT.